This TCR beta chain was identified in a study of CD8 T cells in ankylosing spondylitis. Findings of the study overall: The authors found the disease-linked clones to be CD8+ and relatively rare in peripheral blood. Earlier studies detected some motif variants in reactive arthritis synovial fluid and blood. Reportedly, significant enrichment of disease-linked clones occurred in matched ankylosing spondylitis synovial fluid. Characteristic of ankylosing spondylitis blood, it appeared, was a TCR beta motif comprising about eight highly homologous variants.

CDR1 is SGHAT and CDR2 is FQNNGV in the germline V gene. The length of the CDR3 is 14 residues. V lost 5 bases, J lost 6 bases, and 8 bases stayed unmatched. Details on this clonotype: Its antigen is as yet unknown.

TCRdb ran MiXCR on the 5' RACE reads and lists one entry per CDR3 protein. The sample has some 700,000 distinct CDR3 sequences; under 20% are singletons. The receptor was derived from a male donor with ankylosing spondylitis. Specimen: blood, either unsorted or a sorted T cell fraction (not recorded which). V is TRBV11-2 and J is TRBJ2-3, with 7 bases that match TRBD1. The CDR3: CASSPGGSQDTQYF. The CDR3 coding sequence is TGTGCCAGCAGCCCAGGGGGTAGCCAGGATACGCAGTATTTT.